These 21 T cell receptor beta chains originate from one sample sequenced in a study of blood T cell repertoires in COVID-19. Assay used: immunoSEQ multiplex PCR; TCRdb lists only in-frame clones, some missing. Found here are some 140,000 clones, approximately 88% of them singletons; the top ten hold about 2%. The sequenced sample consisted of peripheral blood. The receptors stem from a man between 65 and 85 years old with active COVID-19.

The chain couples TRBV11-2 to TRBJ1-1, with D possibly TRBD1 on 5 matching bases. Germline assignment: CDR1 SGHAT and CDR2 FQNNGV. The CDR3 runs 16 residues. The V and J ends lost 1 base and 0 bases respectively, with 12 bases between them. CDR3 DNA sequence: TGTGCCAGCAGCTTAGTCACCCGGACACTGAACACTGAAGCTTTCTTT. Protein sequence: CASSLVTRTLNTEAFF.

This clone was picked up one time. The rearrangement joins TRBV5-6 to TRBJ2-7; 9 nucleotides match TRBD2. The germline CDR1 and CDR2 sequences are SGHDT and YYEEEE. The J segment lost 1 base and the V segment lost 2 bases, leaving 10 bases of the junction unmatched. The CDR3 runs to 17 residues. For the CDR3, the DNA is TGTGCCAGCAGCTTTTCCTTCCTCGCGGGAGGGTCCTACGAGCAGTACTTC. Its translation: CASSFSFLAGGSYEQYF. Full variable domain (rest looked up from reference TRBV5-6 and TRBJ2-7): DAGVTQSPTHLIKTRGQQVTLRCSPKSGHDTVSWYQQALGQGPQFIFQYYEEEERQRGNFPDRFSGHQFPNYSSELNVNALLLGDSALYLCASSFSFLAGGSYEQYFGPGTRLTVT.

This chain links TRBV5-8 with TRBJ2-3; D is unclear. Trimming cost V 4 bases and J 7 bases, with 13 bases left between them. The CDR3 extends over 13 amino acids. Germline CDR1 reads SGHTS; CDR2 reads YDEGEE. CDR3 region: CASSPEAENTQYF. CDR3 in DNA: TGTGCCAGCAGCCCAGAGGCGGAGAATACGCAGTATTTT.

The chain has TRBV5-8 and TRBJ2-7; 9 bases are a match to TRBD1. J was trimmed by 4 bases and V by 3 bases; bases with no gene match: 8. The CDR3 totals 15 residues. The V gene's germline CDR1 is SGHTS and CDR2 YDEGEE. DNA of the CDR3: TGTGCCAGCAGCTCCCCCGGGACAGGGACTTACGAGCAGTACTTC. This codes for CASSSPGTGTYEQYF.

This clone occurred once. This chain uses TRBV12-5 with TRBJ2-1; D perhaps matches TRBD2 (6 bases). The germline CDR1 and CDR2 sequences are LGHNT and FRNRAP. This CDR3 has 11 residues. The ends were cut back, 8 bases at V and 4 bases at J, with 6 bases in the middle. The CDR3 here is CASSGYNEQFF. The CDR3 nucleotides read TGTGCTAGTAGCGGGTACAATGAGCAGTTCTTC.

The chain combines TRBV28 with TRBJ2-3, with TRBD2 identical over 14 bases. Trimming took 4 bases from V and 4 from J; bases not matched to a gene: 7. This CDR3 has 17 residues. Germline loops: CDR1 MDHEN, CDR2 SYDVKM. CDR3 region: CASSSPGTSGRADTQYF. CDR3 bases: TGTGCCAGCAGTTCCCCCGGGACTAGCGGGAGAGCAGATACGCAGTATTTT.

The V call is TRBV14, the J call TRBJ1-2; 8 nucleotides agree with TRBD1. V was pared by 6 bases and J by 8 bases, with 8 bases of the junction left unmatched. This CDR3 is built from 13 residues. Germline V gene data show CDR1 as SGHDN and CDR2 as FVKESK. The CDR3 DNA sequence: TGTGCCAGCAGAAAGGGACAGGTGGACGGCTACACCTTC. It specifies CASRKGQVDGYTF. Variable domain in full (rest from reference TRBV14 and TRBJ1-2): EAGVTQFPSHSVIEKGQTVTLRCDPISGHDNLYWYRRVMGKEIKFLLHFVKESKQDESGMPNNRFLAERTGGTYSTLKVQPAELEDSGVYFCASRKGQVDGYTFGSGTRLTVV.

The chain employs TRBV7-2 and TRBJ2-2, with D uncertain. This CDR3 has 14 amino acids. In germline, CDR1 is SGHTA, CDR2 FQGNSA. Trimming shortened V by 1 base and J by 3 bases, and 6 bases separated the two germline ends. The CDR3 sequence is CASSLGQYTGELFF. DNA of the CDR3: TGTGCCAGCAGCTTAGGGCAGTACACCGGGGAGCTGTTTTTT.

CDR3 in DNA: TGCAGTGCTAGTAACGGGGGTGGCGGGCGCGAGCAGTACTTC. Protein: CSASNGGGGREQYF. The V gene is TRBV20-1, the J gene TRBJ2-7, with a possible D match to TRBD2 (6 bases). V was cut by 3 bases and J by 6 bases, with 18 bases left in between. Germline assignment: CDR1 DFQATT and CDR2 SNEGSKA (reference sequence). The CDR3 covers 14 residues.

The V gene is TRBV18, the J gene TRBJ2-3; D is perhaps TRBD2 (5 bases). The germline V gene encodes CDR1 KGHSH and CDR2 LQKENI. This CDR3 region has 14 residues. V was shortened by 1 base and J by 0 bases, with 5 bases between the two germline ends. CDR3 DNA sequence: TGTGCCAGCTCACCACTAGCGAGCACAGATACGCAGTATTTT. Its protein product is CASSPLASTDTQYF.

The genes are TRBV27 and TRBJ1-4; no clear D gene. The CDR3 loop spans 14 amino acids. CDR1 and CDR2 from the germline V gene are MNHEY and SMNVEV (reference sequence). Trimming removed 5 bases from V and 10 bases from J, with 17 bases in between. CDR3 DNA: TGTGCCAGCAGTCTCCAGCCCCCCACGGGAAAACTGTTTTTT. This codes for CASSLQPPTGKLFF.

This clone was observed a single time. The chain recombines TRBV6-2 or TRBV6-3 with TRBJ2-3; unclear D gene. Germline V CDR1 and CDR2: MNHEY, SVGEGT. The V and J ends lost 2 bases and 4 bases respectively, with 7 bases between them. The CDR3 length is 13 residues. CDR3 region: CASSYLGPDTQYF. CDR3 nucleotides: TGTGCCAGCAGTTACCTGGGCCCAGATACGCAGTATTTT.

The V and J genes are TRBV24-1 and TRBJ2-2; 9 nucleotides align to TRBD1. J lost 7 bases, V lost 3 bases, and 5 bases had no gene match. CDR1 is KGHDR and CDR2 is SFDVKD in the germline V gene. The CDR3 is 15 residues long. The CDR3 coding sequence is TGTGCCACCAGTGATGGCGGGACAGGGCTCGGGGAGCTGTTTTTT. Translating it yields CATSDGGTGLGELFF.

CDR3 nucleotides: TGTGCCAGCAAACGACAGTCCCGGGCAGGAAACACCATATATTTT. Protein sequence: CASKRQSRAGNTIYF. The chain employs TRBV14 and TRBJ1-3, with D possibly being TRBD1 (5 bases). The CDR3 consists of 15 residues. From germline, CDR1 is SGHDN and CDR2 FVKESK. V was shortened by 7 bases and J by 4 bases, with 17 bases between the two germline ends.

The chain recombines TRBV4-3 with TRBJ2-2, with a weak D call TRBD1 (7 bases). The CDR3 is made up of 17 amino acids. CDR1 LGHNA and CDR2 YSLEER come from the germline V gene. V dropped 1 base and J dropped 3 bases, with 15 bases sitting between them. The CDR3 loop is CASSQVQGGFYTGELFF. The CDR3 DNA follows: TGCGCCAGCAGCCAAGTTCAGGGGGGATTCTACACCGGGGAGCTGTTTTTT.

The J gene is TRBJ2-2, the V gene TRBV19, with a weak D call TRBD2 (5 bases). Trimming took off 7 bases at V and 0 bases at J, with 18 bases between the two ends. Looked up from germline, CDR1 is LNHDA and CDR2 is SQIVND (reference sequence). CDR3 size: 17 residues. The CDR3 DNA follows: TGTGCCAGTACCTCTCGCAGGCCGGAGGCGAACACCGGGGAGCTGTTTTTT. Its translation: CASTSRRPEANTGELFF.

The rearrangement uses TRBV6-5 and TRBJ1-5; D gene ambiguous. CDR3 size: 13 residues. Between the trimmed V and J ends, which lost 8 bases and 3 bases, there was a span of 11 bases. Germline V gene lookup returns CDR1 MNHEY and CDR2 SVGAGI. The CDR3 bases are TGTGCCAGCTTGAGGGTGAACAATCAGCCCCAGCATTTT. It specifies CASLRVNNQPQHF.

The sample holds a few counts of this clone. The V gene is TRBV19, the J gene TRBJ2-3; 8 bases are shared with TRBD1. V lost 5 bases, J lost 2 bases, and 9 bases stayed unmatched. Per germline, CDR1 LNHDA and CDR2 SQIVND (reference sequence). The CDR3 is 16 residues long. CDR3 bases: TGTGCCAGTAGTCCACGGACAGGGTCTTACACAGATACGCAGTATTTT. Translated, it gives CASSPRTGSYTDTQYF.

This clone was seen once. Here the CDR3 reads CASSTYSRETQYF. In DNA, the CDR3 is TGTGCCAGCAGCACCTATAGCAGAGAGACCCAGTACTTC. V gene TRBV13 combines with J gene TRBJ2-5; D remains unclear. The CDR3 is 13 residues long. CDR1 PRHDT and CDR2 FYEKMQ come from the germline V gene (reference sequence). Trimming shortened V by 5 bases and J by 4 bases, and 11 bases separated the two germline ends.

Note on this clone: The same CDR3 can be traced to other DNA sequences in this sample. The chain uses TRBV2 and TRBJ2-7; the D gene is possibly TRBD1 (6 bases). The V end was cut by 4 bases, the J end by 3 bases, with 10 bases between. Germline V gives CDR1 SNHLY, CDR2 FYNNEI. This CDR3 contains 13 residues. CDR3 nucleotide sequence: TGTGCCAGCAGTGTTGGGGGCGGCTACGAGCAGTACTTC. Translating gives CASSVGGGYEQYF.

The V and J genes are TRBV6-2 or TRBV6-3 and TRBJ2-1, with no clear D. V lost 5 bases, J lost 4 bases, and 15 bases lay in between. The CDR3 has 15 residues. Germline loops: CDR1 MNHEY, CDR2 SVGEGT. The chain's CDR3 is CASSTLLTQYNEQFF. The CDR3 DNA reads as TGTGCCAGCAGTACCCTCCTTACTCAATACAATGAGCAGTTCTTC.